This passage covers 29 T cell receptor beta chains from one sample sequenced in a study of T cells in tuberculosis. Here immunoSEQ multiplex PCR was the method, and the copy in TCRdb shows in-frame clones only, minus some. The sample holds about 33,000 clones, roughly 92% seen once. The sequenced sample was PBMCs. These receptors all come from a donor between 10 and 29 years old with latent tuberculosis or without tuberculosis infection. Some clones in this sample may be carry-over from other donors' samples.

The J gene is TRBJ2-7, the V gene TRBV28, with TRBD2 identical over 10 bases. CDR1 MDHEN and CDR2 SYDVKM come from the germline V gene. Trimming removed 5 bases from V and 5 bases from J; junction bases left unmatched: 6. The CDR3 consists of 14 residues. CDR3 region: CASSKSGRADEQYF. CDR3 nucleotide sequence: TGTGCCAGCAGTAAGAGCGGGAGGGCCGACGAGCAGTACTTC.

The V gene is TRBV25-1, the J gene TRBJ1-3; 9 bases agree with TRBD1. The length of the CDR3 is 14 residues. V was pared by 5 bases and J by 5 bases, with 4 bases of the junction left unmatched. The germline V gene encodes CDR1 MGHDK and CDR2 SYGVNS. CDR3 amino acids: CASSPDRGRNTIYF. DNA for the CDR3: TGTGCCAGCAGTCCGGACAGGGGAAGAAACACCATATATTTT.

J is TRBJ1-1 and V is TRBV13; a weak D match, TRBD1 (6 bases). Germline assignment: CDR1 PRHDT and CDR2 FYEKMQ (reference sequence). The CDR3 is made up of 15 amino acids. Trimming pared 5 bases from V and 0 bases from J, leaving 13 bases between. The CDR3 coding sequence is TGTGCCAGCAGCCCGTGGGACAACATGAACACTGAAGCTTTCTTT. It translates to CASSPWDNMNTEAFF.

This clone was detected only a few times. This chain connects TRBV2 to TRBJ1-6; the D is unclear. With 3 bases removed from V and 7 bases from J, the gap between germline ends came to 4 bases. This CDR3 is built from 12 residues. Germline V gives CDR1 SNHLY, CDR2 FYNNEI. The CDR3 DNA follows: TGTGCCAGCAGTGACTTGAATTCACCCCTCCACTTT. It codes for CASSDLNSPLHF.

The rearrangement uses TRBV28 and TRBJ2-2, with 8 bases fitting TRBD2. J was trimmed by 3 bases and V by 4 bases; bases with no gene match: 10. Germline-derived CDR1 and CDR2 are MDHEN and SYDVKM. This CDR3 comprises 17 residues. CDR3 coding DNA: TGTGCCAGCAGTTACCCCGGGGCTAGCGGGTACACCGGGGAGCTGTTTTTT. Translation gives CASSYPGASGYTGELFF.

V is TRBV27 and J is TRBJ1-1, with a tentative D call TRBD1 (5 bases). The CDR3 extends over 13 amino acids. Germline V gene sequence: CDR1 MNHEY, CDR2 SMNVEV (reference sequence). Trimming removed 7 bases at V and 10 bases at J, with 19 bases between. Here the CDR3 DNA reads TGTGCCAGCACCGTAGCCCAGGGTAAAGTAGCTTTCTTT. Amino acid sequence: CASTVAQGKVAFF.

The count of this clone is one. The chain combines TRBV29-1 with TRBJ2-7; 9 bases are shared with TRBD2. The CDR3 length is 13 residues. Trimming removed 4 bases from V and 4 bases from J; junction bases left unmatched: 5. The germline V gene has CDR1 SQVTM and CDR2 ANQGSEA. CDR3 nucleotide sequence: TGCAGCGTTGGAGGCGGGGGGGGATACGAGCAGTACTTC. It encodes CSVGGGGGYEQYF.

This rearrangement joins TRBV4-1 to TRBJ1-5; D is possibly TRBD1 (5 bases). This CDR3 region has 17 residues. V was clipped by 3 bases and J by 5 bases, with 20 bases between them. Germline lookup yields CDR1 MGHRA and CDR2 YSYEKL. CDR3 loop: CASSHLRAGGNDQPQHF. CDR3 DNA sequence: TGCGCCAGCAGCCACCTAAGGGCCGGGGGTAATGATCAGCCCCAGCATTTT.

The chain has TRBV7-7 and TRBJ2-7, with 8 bases lining up with TRBD1. This CDR3 spans 15 amino acids. CDR1 is SSHAT, CDR2 FNYEAQ, per germline (reference sequence). V dropped 0 bases and J dropped 2; count of bases not matched to a gene: 3. The DNA for the CDR3 is TGTGCCAGCAGCTTAGCGACAGGGGCTGCCTACGAGCAGTACTTC. Amino acid sequence: CASSLATGAAYEQYF.

The J gene is TRBJ2-7, the V gene TRBV10-2; maybe TRBD2 (6 bases). V was pared by 10 bases and J by 0 bases, with 16 bases between. This CDR3 is 14 amino acids long. Germline values: CDR1 WSHSY, CDR2 SAAADI. This chain's CDR3 is CATSVADSSYEQYF. In nucleotides, the CDR3 is TGCGCCACTTCCGTAGCGGACTCCTCCTACGAGCAGTACTTC.

CDR3 coding DNA: TGCGCCAGCAGCGCCCGGGTAGCGGGAGGATACAATGAGCAGTTCTTC. Translating gives CASSARVAGGYNEQFF. V and J are TRBV5-1 and TRBJ2-1; 10 bases map to TRBD2. The V segment lost 4 bases and the J segment 4 bases; nucleotides outside the gene matches: 8. Germline CDR1 and CDR2: SGHRS and YFSETQ. The CDR3 runs to 16 residues.

This rearrangement joins TRBV6-6 to TRBJ1-2; the match to TRBD1 covers 9 bases. Germline V gene data show CDR1 as MNHNY and CDR2 as SVGAGI (reference sequence). The junction had 6 bases not matched to a gene; V was cut back by 5 bases and J by 8 bases. The CDR3 runs 13 residues. The CDR3 nucleotides read TGTGCCAGCAGTCCTGGGACAGGGTACGGCTACACCTTC. This translates into CASSPGTGYGYTF.

This clone was detected only a few times. CDR3 nucleotide sequence: TGTGCCAGTAGTATACCCAGGGGCGGCTTATATGGCTACACCTTC. Translation: CASSIPRGGLYGYTF. The gene calls are TRBV19 and TRBJ1-2; possible D gene TRBD1, 6 bases. CDR1 is LNHDA, CDR2 SQIVND, per germline (reference sequence). CDR3 length: 15 residues. V was clipped by 2 bases and J by 5 bases, with 15 bases between them.

The genes are TRBV5-6 and TRBJ1-5; 7 bases map to TRBD1. This CDR3 contains 14 residues. Germline-derived CDR1 and CDR2 are SGHDT and YYEEEE. With V trimmed by 3 bases and J by 3 bases, 3 bases remained unmatched. The CDR3: CASSWGQSNQPQHF. CDR3 in DNA: TGTGCCAGCAGCTGGGGACAGTCCAATCAGCCCCAGCATTTT.

The CDR3 DNA follows: TGTGCCAGCAGCTTAGACGGGACAGGGGTAAACACCATATATTTT. This sequence encodes CASSLDGTGVNTIYF. The chain links TRBV13 to TRBJ1-3; 10 nucleotides line up with TRBD1. Germline V gene sequence: CDR1 PRHDT, CDR2 FYEKMQ (reference sequence). The CDR3 has 15 residues. With 1 base clipped from V and 6 bases from J, the junction kept 3 bases outside the gene matches. The full variable domain, with the rest looked up from reference TRBV13 and TRBJ1-3, is AAGVIQSPRHLIKEKRETATLKCYPIPRHDTVYWYQQGPGQDPQFLISFYEKMQSDKGSIPDRFSAQQFSDYHSELNMSSLELGDSALYFCASSLDGTGVNTIYFGEGSWLTVV.

The V call is TRBV7-2, the J call TRBJ2-5; D possibly corresponds to TRBD1 (6 bases). Germline-derived CDR1 and CDR2 are SGHTA and FQGNSA. V was clipped by 0 bases and J by 2 bases, with 10 bases between them. The length of the CDR3 is 15 residues. CDR3 sequence reads: CASSLALGTQETQYF. The CDR3 nucleotides are TGTGCCAGCAGCTTAGCTCTGGGGACACAAGAGACCCAGTACTTC.

The V and J genes are TRBV2 and TRBJ1-3; possible D gene TRBD1, 5 bases. The CDR3 has 15 residues. Trimming took off 8 bases at V and 4 bases at J, with 18 bases between the two ends. Germline CDR1 reads SNHLY; CDR2 reads FYNNEI. The CDR3 protein is CASSGDSSEGNTIYF. CDR3 nucleotide sequence: TGTGCCAGCTCCGGGGACTCGTCGGAAGGAAACACCATATATTTT.

This chain uses TRBV29-1 with TRBJ1-1; D not resolved. The CDR3 covers 12 residues. CDR1 and CDR2 (germline): SQVTM, ANQGSEA. Trimming removed 7 bases from V and 4 bases from J, with 13 bases in between. CDR3 coding DNA: TGCAGCGCTGGATCGGGTGGCACTGAAGCTTTCTTT. This translates into CSAGSGGTEAFF.

V gene TRBV5-1 combines with J gene TRBJ1-1, with 9 bases aligning to TRBD1. V dropped 4 bases and J dropped 5; count of bases not matched to a gene: 6. Per germline, CDR1 SGHRS and CDR2 YFSETQ. The CDR3 covers 14 residues. As DNA, the CDR3 is TGCGCCAGCAGCCACCGAGACAGGGGGACTGAAGCTTTCTTT. Translation: CASSHRDRGTEAFF. Full variable domain (missing parts from reference TRBV5-1 and TRBJ1-1): KAGVTQTPRYLIKTRGQQVTLSCSPISGHRSVSWYQQTPGQGLQFLFEYFSETQRNKGNFPGRFSGRQFSNSRSEMNVSTLELGDSALYLCASSHRDRGTEAFFGQGTRLTVV.

This clone has only a few counts. The genes are TRBV5-8 and TRBJ2-1; 10 bases are shared with TRBD2. V lost 4 bases to trimming and J lost 9 bases; unmatched junction nucleotides: 4. This CDR3 is built from 13 residues. The V gene's germline CDR1 is SGHTS and CDR2 YDEGEE. CDR3 nucleotide sequence: TGTGCCAGCAGCGGGGGGACTAGCGCTGAGCAGTTCTTC. It specifies CASSGGTSAEQFF. Supplemented by reference TRBV5-8 and TRBJ2-1, the full variable domain reads EAGVTQSPTHLIKTRGQQATLRCSPISGHTSVYWYQQALGLGLQFLLWYDEGEERNRGNFPPRFSGRQFPNYSSELNVNALELEDSALYLCASSGGTSAEQFFGPGTRLTVL.

The chain couples TRBV4-2 to TRBJ2-7, with D perhaps TRBD1 (5 bases). Per germline, CDR1 LGHNA and CDR2 YNFKEQ. There are 14 residues in the CDR3. Trimming took off 0 bases at V and 3 bases at J, with 9 bases between the two ends. The CDR3 loop reads CASSQDEGVYEQYF. CDR3 DNA: TGTGCCAGCAGCCAAGACGAAGGGGTCTACGAGCAGTACTTC.

The J gene is TRBJ2-5, the V gene TRBV6-1, with 9 nucleotides matching TRBD1. The J segment lost 4 bases and the V segment lost 0 bases, leaving 12 bases of the junction unmatched. Germline V gene data show CDR1 as MNHNS and CDR2 as SASEGT. This CDR3 has 18 residues. The CDR3 nucleotides are TGTGCCAGCAGTGAAGCCCGGGGGGACAGGGCAGGTCGAGAGACCCAGTACTTC. It encodes CASSEARGDRAGRETQYF.

The rearrangement uses TRBV12-5 and TRBJ2-1; 11 nucleotides line up with TRBD1. Trimming removed 0 bases from V and 6 bases from J; junction bases left unmatched: 7. CDR1 is LGHNT and CDR2 is FRNRAP in the germline V gene. The CDR3 totals 17 residues. CDR3 nucleotides: TGTGCTAGTGGTTTGGTACTAGGACAGGGGGCGCCCAATGAGCAGTTCTTC. This translates into CASGLVLGQGAPNEQFF.

This clone showed up just once. This chain links TRBV4-1 with TRBJ2-7; D not certain. The CDR3 extends over 15 amino acids. V dropped 0 bases and J dropped 0 bases, with 9 bases sitting between them. Germline CDR1 reads MGHRA; CDR2 reads YSYEKL. The CDR3 region is CASSQDAYGSYEQYF. CDR3 sequence (DNA): TGCGCCAGCAGCCAAGACGCCTACGGCTCCTACGAGCAGTACTTC.

The rearrangement uses TRBV27 and TRBJ2-7; 8 nucleotides align to TRBD2. Germline V gene lookup returns CDR1 MNHEY and CDR2 SMNVEV (reference sequence). CDR3 length: 15 amino acids. After removal of 5 bases from V and 2 bases from J, the junction contained 8 bases not matched to a gene. The CDR3 region is CASSTGLAGAYEQYF. The CDR3 bases are TGTGCCAGCAGTACCGGGCTAGCGGGCGCCTACGAGCAGTACTTC.

This rearrangement joins TRBV19 to TRBJ2-1; D perhaps matches TRBD2 (5 bases). Per the germline V gene, CDR1 is LNHDA and CDR2 is SQIVND (reference sequence). V dropped 1 base and J dropped 8 bases, with 15 bases sitting between them. The CDR3 runs 15 residues. CDR3 region: CASSIVGVPSHEQFF. CDR3 bases: TGTGCCAGTAGTATAGTCGGGGTTCCTTCCCATGAGCAGTTCTTC.

The CDR3 loop is CASSAQGNSYNEQFF. CDR3 coding DNA: TGTGCCAGCAGCGCCCAGGGCAACTCCTACAATGAGCAGTTCTTC. The chain combines TRBV9 with TRBJ2-1, with D possibly TRBD1 on 5 matching bases. Germline CDR1 SGDLS, CDR2 YYNGEE. With 3 bases removed from V and 0 bases from J, the gap between germline ends came to 10 bases. There are 15 residues in the CDR3.

V usage is TRBV28 and J usage is TRBJ2-7; 8 nucleotides line up with TRBD2. The V segment lost 2 bases and the J segment 3 bases; nucleotides outside the gene matches: 3. In germline, CDR1 is MDHEN, CDR2 SYDVKM. The CDR3 is 14 residues long. The CDR3 region has the DNA TGTGCCAGCAGTTTAGCGGGAGGACTCTACGAGCAGTACTTC. Translating it yields CASSLAGGLYEQYF.

The chain joins TRBV30 to TRBJ1-5; D is uncertain. Germline V gene lookup returns CDR1 GTSNPN and CDR2 SVGIG (reference sequence). This CDR3 has 16 amino acids. Deletions cut 0 bases from V and 2 bases from J, with 14 bases between. Here the CDR3 DNA reads TGTGCCTGGAGTGTTAAGCGGAATATAGGCAATCAGCCCCAGCATTTT. Translated: CAWSVKRNIGNQPQHF.